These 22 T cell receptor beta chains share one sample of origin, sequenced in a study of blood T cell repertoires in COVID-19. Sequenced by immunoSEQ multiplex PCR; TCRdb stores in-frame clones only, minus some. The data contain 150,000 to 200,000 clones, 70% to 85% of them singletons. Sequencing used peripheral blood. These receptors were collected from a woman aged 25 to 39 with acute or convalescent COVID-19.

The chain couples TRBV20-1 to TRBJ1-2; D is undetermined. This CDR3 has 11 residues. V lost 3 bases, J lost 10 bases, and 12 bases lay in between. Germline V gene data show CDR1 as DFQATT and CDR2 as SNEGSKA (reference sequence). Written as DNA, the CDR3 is TGCAGTGCTAGCCCCTACCCCGACTACACCTTC. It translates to CSASPYPDYTF.

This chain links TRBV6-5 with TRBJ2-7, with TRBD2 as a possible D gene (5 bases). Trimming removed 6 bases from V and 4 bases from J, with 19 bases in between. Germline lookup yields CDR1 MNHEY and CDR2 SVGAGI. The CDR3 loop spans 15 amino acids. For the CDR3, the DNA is TGTGCCAGCAGGGAGGACGTTCGCGGATGGTACGAGCAGTACTTC. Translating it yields CASREDVRGWYEQYF.

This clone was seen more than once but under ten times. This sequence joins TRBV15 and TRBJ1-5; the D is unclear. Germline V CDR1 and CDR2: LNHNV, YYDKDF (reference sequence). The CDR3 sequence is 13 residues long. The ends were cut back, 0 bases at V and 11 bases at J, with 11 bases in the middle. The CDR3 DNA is TGTGCCACCAGCAGAGATCAATGGGGAGCCCAGCATTTT. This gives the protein CATSRDQWGAQHF.

The CDR3 nucleotides are TGTGCCTGGAGCGCATGGGGGCGCGATGAGCAGTACTTC. Translating it yields CAWSAWGRDEQYF. The chain is built from TRBV30 and TRBJ2-7, with a possible D match to TRBD1 (6 bases). The CDR3 runs to 13 residues. V lost 3 bases, J lost 7 bases, and 16 bases lay in between. Germline values: CDR1 GTSNPN, CDR2 SVGIG (reference sequence).

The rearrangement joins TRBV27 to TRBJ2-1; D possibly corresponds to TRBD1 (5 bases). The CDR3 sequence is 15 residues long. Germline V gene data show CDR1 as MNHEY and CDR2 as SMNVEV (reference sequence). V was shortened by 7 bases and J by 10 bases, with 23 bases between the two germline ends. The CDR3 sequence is CASTIYSLGRTEQFF. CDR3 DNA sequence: TGTGCCAGCACCATTTACTCCTTAGGACGGACAGAGCAGTTCTTC.

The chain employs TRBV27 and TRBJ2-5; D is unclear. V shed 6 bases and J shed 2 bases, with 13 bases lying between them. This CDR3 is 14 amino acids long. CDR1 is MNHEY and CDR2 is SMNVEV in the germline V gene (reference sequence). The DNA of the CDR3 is TGTGCCAGCAGCAGGAACAGCCTTCAAGAGACCCAGTACTTC. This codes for CASSRNSLQETQYF.

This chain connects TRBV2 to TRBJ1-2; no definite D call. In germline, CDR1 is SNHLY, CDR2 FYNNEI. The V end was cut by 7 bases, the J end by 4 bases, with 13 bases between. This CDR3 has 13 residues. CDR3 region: CASISEDTYGYTF. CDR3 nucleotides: TGTGCCAGCATTTCGGAAGACACCTATGGCTACACCTTC.

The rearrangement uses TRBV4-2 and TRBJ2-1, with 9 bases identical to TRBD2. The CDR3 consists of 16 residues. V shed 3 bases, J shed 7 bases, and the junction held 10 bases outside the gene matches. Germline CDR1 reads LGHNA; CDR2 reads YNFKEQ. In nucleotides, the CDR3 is TGTGCCAGCAGCCATGGTACTAGCGGGTACGGGAATGAGCAGTTCTTC. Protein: CASSHGTSGYGNEQFF.

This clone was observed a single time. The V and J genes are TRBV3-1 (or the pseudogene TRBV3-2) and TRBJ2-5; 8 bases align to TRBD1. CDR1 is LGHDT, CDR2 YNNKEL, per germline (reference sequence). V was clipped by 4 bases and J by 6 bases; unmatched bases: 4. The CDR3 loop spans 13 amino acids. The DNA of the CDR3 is TGTGCCAGCAGCCCAGGACAGGGCAAGACCCAGTACTTC. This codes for CASSPGQGKTQYF.

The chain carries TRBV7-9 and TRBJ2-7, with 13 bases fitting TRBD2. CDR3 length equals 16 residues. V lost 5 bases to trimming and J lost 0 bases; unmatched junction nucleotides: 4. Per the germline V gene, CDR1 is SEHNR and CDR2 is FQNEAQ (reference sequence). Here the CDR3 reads CASSRTSGSISYEQYF. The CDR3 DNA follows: TGTGCCAGCAGCCGGACTAGCGGGAGCATCTCCTACGAGCAGTACTTC.

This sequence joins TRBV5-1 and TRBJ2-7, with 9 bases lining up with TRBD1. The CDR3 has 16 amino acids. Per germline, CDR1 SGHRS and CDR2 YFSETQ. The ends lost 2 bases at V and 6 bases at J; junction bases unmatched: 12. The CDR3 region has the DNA TGCGCCAGCAGCTTCTATTCGCCGGGACAGGGAAGCGAGCAGTACTTC. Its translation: CASSFYSPGQGSEQYF.

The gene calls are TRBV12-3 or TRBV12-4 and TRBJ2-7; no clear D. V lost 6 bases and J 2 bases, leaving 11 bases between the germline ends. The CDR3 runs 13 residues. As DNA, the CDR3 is TGTGCCAGCAGCCGCGATGGTACCTACGAGCAGTACTTC. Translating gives CASSRDGTYEQYF.

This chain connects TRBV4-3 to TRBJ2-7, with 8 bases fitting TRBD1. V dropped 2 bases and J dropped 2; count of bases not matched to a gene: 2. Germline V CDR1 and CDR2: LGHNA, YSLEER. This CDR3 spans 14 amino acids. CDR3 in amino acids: CASSQLQGAYEQYF. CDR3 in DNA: TGCGCCAGCAGCCAACTACAGGGGGCCTACGAGCAGTACTTC.

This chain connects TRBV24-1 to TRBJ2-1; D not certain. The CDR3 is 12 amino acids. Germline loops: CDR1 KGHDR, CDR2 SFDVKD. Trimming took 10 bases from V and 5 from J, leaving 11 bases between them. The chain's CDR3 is CATASRNNEQFF. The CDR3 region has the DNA TGTGCCACGGCTTCGAGGAACAATGAGCAGTTCTTC.

CDR3 region: CASTRTGANTGELFF. Written as DNA, the CDR3 is TGTGCCAGTACCCGGACAGGAGCCAACACCGGGGAGCTGTTTTTT. This sequence joins TRBV19 and TRBJ2-2; 7 bases map to TRBD1. The V segment lost 7 bases and the J segment 2 bases; nucleotides outside the gene matches: 7. The germline gives CDR1 LNHDA, CDR2 SQIVND (reference sequence). The CDR3 is made up of 15 amino acids.

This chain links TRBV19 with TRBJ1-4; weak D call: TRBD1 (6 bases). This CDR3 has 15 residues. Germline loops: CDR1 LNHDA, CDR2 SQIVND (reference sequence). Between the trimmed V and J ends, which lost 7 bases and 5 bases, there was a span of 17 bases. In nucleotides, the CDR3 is TGTGCCAGTAACGGCAGGGGAGGGGTGAATGAAAAACTGTTTTTT. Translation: CASNGRGGVNEKLFF.

This CDR3 reads CASSYKQGGSNTEAFF. The CDR3 bases are TGTGCCAGCAGTTATAAACAGGGTGGGTCGAACACTGAAGCTTTCTTT. V gene TRBV6-2 or TRBV6-3 combines with J gene TRBJ1-1; a weak D match, TRBD1 (6 bases). Trimming took off 3 bases at V and 1 base at J, with 15 bases between the two ends. CDR1 and CDR2 (germline): MNHEY, SVGEGT. This CDR3 spans 16 amino acids.

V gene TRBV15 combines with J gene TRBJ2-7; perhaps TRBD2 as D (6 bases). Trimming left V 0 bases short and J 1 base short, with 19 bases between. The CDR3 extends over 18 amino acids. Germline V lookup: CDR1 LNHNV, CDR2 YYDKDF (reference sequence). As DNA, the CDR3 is TGTGCCACCAGCAGAGATGCGGCCTGGGGGGACTTGTCCTACGAGCAGTACTTC. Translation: CATSRDAAWGDLSYEQYF.

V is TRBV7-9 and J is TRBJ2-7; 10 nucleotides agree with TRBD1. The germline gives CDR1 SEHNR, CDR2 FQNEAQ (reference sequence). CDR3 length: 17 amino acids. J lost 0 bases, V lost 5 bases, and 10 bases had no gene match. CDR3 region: CASSPRDRGRSSYEQYF. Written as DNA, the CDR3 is TGTGCCAGCAGCCCGAGGGACAGGGGCCGGAGCTCCTACGAGCAGTACTTC.

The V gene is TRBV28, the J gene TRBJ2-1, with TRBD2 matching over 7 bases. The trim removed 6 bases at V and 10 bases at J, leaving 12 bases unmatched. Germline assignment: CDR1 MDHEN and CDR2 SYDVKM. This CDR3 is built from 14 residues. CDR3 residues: CASSRDGVAGEQFF. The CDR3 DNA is TGTGCCAGCAGCCGAGACGGCGTAGCGGGCGAGCAGTTCTTC.

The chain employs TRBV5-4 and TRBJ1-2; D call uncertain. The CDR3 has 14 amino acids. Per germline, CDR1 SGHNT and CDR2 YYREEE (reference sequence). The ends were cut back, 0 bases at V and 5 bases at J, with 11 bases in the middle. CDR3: CASSLGPSGYGYTF. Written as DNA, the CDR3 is TGTGCCAGCAGCTTGGGGCCCTCCGGGTATGGCTACACCTTC.

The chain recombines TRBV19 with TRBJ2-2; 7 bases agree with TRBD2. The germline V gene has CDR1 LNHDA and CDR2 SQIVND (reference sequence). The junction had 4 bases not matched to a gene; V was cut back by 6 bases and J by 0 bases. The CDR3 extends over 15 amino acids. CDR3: CASRVGGTNTGELFF. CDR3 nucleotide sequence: TGTGCCAGTAGGGTCGGGGGGACGAACACCGGGGAGCTGTTTTTT. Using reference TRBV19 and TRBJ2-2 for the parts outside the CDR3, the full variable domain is DGGITQSPKYLFRKEGQNVTLSCEQNLNHDAMYWYRQDPGQGLRLIYYSQIVNDFQKGDIAEGYSVSREKKESFPLTVTSAQKNPTAFYLCASRVGGTNTGELFFGEGSRLTVL.